The 23 T cell receptor beta chains below come from one sample, sequenced in a study of T cell repertoires in ileal Crohn's disease. Repertoires were generated with immunoSEQ multiplex PCR, while TCRdb's copy carries only in-frame clones and drops some. The sample includes roughly 9,100 clones, 75% to 85% of them seen just once. Sequences were obtained from ileal tissue. The source of these receptors is an adult with Crohn's disease.

This chain connects TRBV7-2 to TRBJ2-5; D unclear. CDR1 SGHTA and CDR2 FQGNSA come from the germline V gene. Trimming removed 2 bases at V and 4 bases at J, with 14 bases between. The CDR3 is 15 amino acids. The DNA for the CDR3 is TGTGCCAGCAGCTTATTGCTGGAGTTTGGAGAGACCCAGTACTTC. Amino acids: CASSLLLEFGETQYF. The full variable domain, its missing parts supplied by reference TRBV7-2 and TRBJ2-5, is GAGVSQSPSNKVTEKGKDVELRCDPISGHTALYWYRQSLGQGLEFLIYFQGNSAPDKSGLPSDRFSAERTGGSVSTLTIQRTQQEDSAVYLCASSLLLEFGETQYFGPGTRLLVL.

The rearrangement uses TRBV9 and TRBJ2-7, with unresolved D. In germline, CDR1 is SGDLS, CDR2 YYNGEE. The V and J ends lost 0 bases and 2 bases respectively, with 9 bases between them. This CDR3 comprises 14 residues. CDR3 coding DNA: TGTGCCAGCAGCGTAGGCTCCTACCCCTACGAGCAGTACTTC. As protein: CASSVGSYPYEQYF.

V and J are TRBV9 and TRBJ2-6; 7 bases are shared with TRBD1. Germline loops: CDR1 SGDLS, CDR2 YYNGEE. V trimming: 2 bases; J trimming: 0 bases; junction bases outside the gene matches: 5. This CDR3 spans 17 amino acids. CDR3 residues: CASSVETGYSGANVLTF. The CDR3 DNA reads as TGTGCCAGCAGCGTGGAGACAGGGTACTCTGGGGCCAACGTCCTGACTTTC.

The chain joins TRBV28 to TRBJ2-3; D is possibly TRBD1 (5 bases). Trimming pared 4 bases from V and 11 bases from J, leaving 13 bases between. This CDR3 is 12 amino acids long. Germline-derived CDR1 and CDR2 are MDHEN and SYDVKM. The CDR3 reads CASSSGQSGQYF. DNA of the CDR3: TGTGCCAGCAGTTCAGGACAATCCGGGCAGTATTTT.

V and J are TRBV2 and TRBJ2-5, with D perhaps matching TRBD2 (6 bases). Between the trimmed V and J ends, which lost 5 bases and 4 bases, there was a span of 8 bases. Per germline, CDR1 SNHLY and CDR2 FYNNEI. CDR3 size: 12 residues. The CDR3 sequence is CASSSGGETQYF. The CDR3 DNA sequence: TGTGCCAGCAGTTCCGGGGGAGAGACCCAGTACTTC. Looking up the rest from reference TRBV2 and TRBJ2-5 gives the full variable domain: EPEVTQTPSHQVTQMGQEVILRCVPISNHLYFYWYRQILGQKVEFLVSFYNNEISEKSEIFDDQFSVERPDGSNFTLKIRSTKLEDSAMYFCASSSGGETQYFGPGTRLLVL.

The chain carries TRBV30 and TRBJ2-2; D possibly corresponds to TRBD1 (5 bases). Germline V gene data show CDR1 as GTSNPN and CDR2 as SVGIG (reference sequence). The V and J ends lost 5 bases and 4 bases respectively, with 14 bases between them. The CDR3 loop spans 14 amino acids. DNA for the CDR3: TGTGCCTGGTCAAGTCAGGGCGGCACCGGGGAGCTGTTTTTT. Amino acids: CAWSSQGGTGELFF.

The chain carries TRBV15 and TRBJ2-1, with D unresolved. This CDR3 is 13 amino acids long. In germline, CDR1 is LNHNV, CDR2 YYDKDF (reference sequence). Trimming took off 0 bases at V and 10 bases at J, with 10 bases between the two ends. The CDR3 reads CATSRDTKYEQFF. The CDR3 DNA is TGTGCCACCAGCAGAGATACTAAGTACGAGCAGTTCTTC.

This clone was observed a single time. The V and J genes are TRBV19 and TRBJ2-2; the D gene is possibly TRBD1 (5 bases). The V and J ends lost 3 bases and 2 bases respectively, with 22 bases between them. There are 19 residues in the CDR3. Germline-derived CDR1 and CDR2 are LNHDA and SQIVND (reference sequence). CDR3 sequence reads: CASSMDRSGPGINTGELFF. CDR3 in DNA: TGTGCCAGTAGTATGGATAGAAGTGGCCCAGGGATAAACACCGGGGAGCTGTTTTTT.

This rearrangement joins TRBV7-9 to TRBJ2-7; TRBD1 is a possible D gene (6 bases). The germline CDR1 and CDR2 sequences are SEHNR and FQNEAQ (reference sequence). Trimming removed 4 bases at V and 3 bases at J, with 13 bases between. The CDR3 totals 14 residues. CDR3 nucleotide sequence: TGTGCCAGCAGCTCCCCTGGACAGCTCTACGAGCAGTACTTC. Amino acids: CASSSPGQLYEQYF.

The J gene is TRBJ2-3, the V gene TRBV5-1; TRBD2 agrees at 9 bases. Per germline, CDR1 SGHRS and CDR2 YFSETQ. The CDR3 consists of 15 residues. V dropped 1 base and J dropped 6; count of bases not matched to a gene: 6. CDR3 sequence (DNA): TGCGCCAGCAGCTTGCGGGGACTAGCTATGGATACGCAGTATTTT. It codes for CASSLRGLAMDTQYF.

V usage is TRBV6-1 and J usage is TRBJ2-1; 10 bases are shared with TRBD2. There are 14 residues in the CDR3. V trimming: 8 bases; J trimming: 5 bases; junction bases outside the gene matches: 6. Germline values: CDR1 MNHNS, CDR2 SASEGT. This CDR3 reads CASRWLAGDNEQFF. CDR3 nucleotides: TGTGCCAGCCGCTGGCTAGCGGGGGACAATGAGCAGTTCTTC.

In this sample, this clone turned up a few times. V and J are TRBV5-1 and TRBJ1-4; D remains unclear. This CDR3 is 16 amino acids long. CDR1 and CDR2 from the germline V gene are SGHRS and YFSETQ. V lost 5 bases and J 0 bases, leaving 14 bases between the germline ends. The chain's CDR3 is CASRDTIGATNEKLFF. CDR3 DNA sequence: TGCGCCAGCAGGGATACAATTGGTGCAACTAATGAAAAACTGTTTTTT.

The gene calls are TRBV6-5 and TRBJ1-3; D perhaps matches TRBD1 (5 bases). Trimming cost V 5 bases and J 7 bases, with 15 bases left between them. Germline assignment: CDR1 MNHEY and CDR2 SVGAGI. The CDR3 runs to 14 residues. The CDR3 here is CASSQRDPRNTIYF. Here the CDR3 DNA reads TGTGCCAGCAGTCAAAGGGACCCCCGGAACACCATATATTTT.

The chain employs TRBV7-9 and TRBJ2-7; D is ambiguous. The CDR3 spans 13 residues. Germline V gives CDR1 SEHNR, CDR2 FQNEAQ (reference sequence). The V gene lost 5 bases and the J gene lost 5 bases, with 13 bases spanning the gap. The CDR3 DNA sequence: TGTGCCAGCAGCGCGGTTCGGAGCAACGAGCAGTACTTC. The encoded protein is CASSAVRSNEQYF.

V usage is TRBV7-8 and J usage is TRBJ2-3, with a possible D match to TRBD2 (6 bases). With 6 bases removed from V and 0 bases from J, the gap between germline ends came to 13 bases. Germline V lookup: CDR1 SGHVS, CDR2 FQNEAQ. The CDR3 runs 15 residues. The CDR3 loop is CASSLLATSTDTQYF. CDR3 DNA sequence: TGTGCCAGCAGTTTACTAGCCACTAGCACAGATACGCAGTATTTT.

This chain links TRBV2 with TRBJ2-5; 7 positions agree with TRBD2. Germline assignment: CDR1 SNHLY and CDR2 FYNNEI. This CDR3 is built from 13 residues. The V gene end was trimmed by 7 bases and the J gene end by 5 bases; junction bases not matched to a gene: 7. The CDR3 spells CASTFWGGETQYF. Here the CDR3 DNA reads TGTGCCAGCACTTTTTGGGGGGGGGAGACCCAGTACTTC. Full variable domain (missing parts from reference TRBV2 and TRBJ2-5): EPEVTQTPSHQVTQMGQEVILRCVPISNHLYFYWYRQILGQKVEFLVSFYNNEISEKSEIFDDQFSVERPDGSNFTLKIRSTKLEDSAMYFCASTFWGGETQYFGPGTRLLVL.

This clone was seen once. This chain connects TRBV2 to TRBJ2-1; tentatively, D is TRBD1 (7 bases). Germline CDR1 SNHLY, CDR2 FYNNEI. The CDR3 consists of 15 residues. V was shortened by 5 bases and J by 4 bases, with 15 bases between the two germline ends. CDR3 nucleotides: TGTGCCAGCAGTCAACGGGGGACAGCTTACAATGAGCAGTTCTTC. Amino acids: CASSQRGTAYNEQFF. The full variable domain, its missing parts supplied by reference TRBV2 and TRBJ2-1, is EPEVTQTPSHQVTQMGQEVILRCVPISNHLYFYWYRQILGQKVEFLVSFYNNEISEKSEIFDDQFSVERPDGSNFTLKIRSTKLEDSAMYFCASSQRGTAYNEQFFGPGTRLTVL.

The chain combines TRBV27 with TRBJ2-7; D might be TRBD1 or TRBD2, each matching 5 bases. V shed 7 bases and J shed 1 base, with 14 bases lying between them. CDR1 is MNHEY, CDR2 SMNVEV, per germline (reference sequence). The CDR3 loop spans 14 amino acids. The CDR3 sequence is CASKGVGVSYEQYF. The CDR3 DNA is TGTGCCAGCAAAGGGGTCGGGGTGTCCTACGAGCAGTACTTC.

The CDR3 DNA reads TGTGCCAGTAGTATACAGGGAGCCAATCAGCCCCAGCATTTT. Its translation is CASSIQGANQPQHF. The rearrangement links TRBV19 to TRBJ1-5; a possible D gene is TRBD1 (5 bases). The germline CDR1 and CDR2 sequences are LNHDA and SQIVND (reference sequence). This CDR3 region has 14 residues. Trimming took off 2 bases at V and 3 bases at J, with 8 bases between the two ends.

The rearrangement joins TRBV19 to TRBJ2-7, with 14 bases that match TRBD2. This CDR3 has 13 amino acids. J lost 6 bases, V lost 11 bases, and 6 bases had no gene match. Germline CDR1 LNHDA, CDR2 SQIVND (reference sequence). CDR3 DNA sequence: TGTGCCGCCGGGACTAGCGGGAGATCCGAGCAGTACTTC. This sequence encodes CAAGTSGRSEQYF. Filled out from reference TRBV19 and TRBJ2-7, the complete variable domain reads DGGITQSPKYLFRKEGQNVTLSCEQNLNHDAMYWYRQDPGQGLRLIYYSQIVNDFQKGDIAEGYSVSREKKESFPLTVTSAQKNPTAFYLCAAGTSGRSEQYFGPGTRLTVT.

V usage is TRBV7-2 and J usage is TRBJ1-4, with a possible D match to TRBD1 (6 bases). Per germline, CDR1 SGHTA and CDR2 FQGNSA. The CDR3 length is 16 residues. V was clipped by 5 bases and J by 7 bases, with 20 bases between them. The CDR3: CASSLGLGGAGEKLFF. The CDR3 DNA is TGTGCCAGCAGCCTAGGCCTGGGGGGCGCGGGTGAAAAACTGTTTTTT.

This sequence joins TRBV7-2 and TRBJ2-7; perhaps TRBD2 as D (6 bases). This CDR3 is built from 14 residues. Germline V gene sequence: CDR1 SGHTA, CDR2 FQGNSA. The V and J ends lost 6 bases and 0 bases respectively, with 12 bases between them. CDR3 loop: CASRQGGSSYEQYF. CDR3 DNA sequence: TGTGCCAGCAGGCAGGGAGGAAGCTCCTACGAGCAGTACTTC.

This chain joins TRBV9 and TRBJ2-1, with TRBD1 as a possible D gene (6 bases). V was clipped by 1 base and J by 2 bases, with 13 bases between them. Germline V gene data show CDR1 as SGDLS and CDR2 as YYNGEE. The CDR3 runs 16 residues. The CDR3, as DNA: TGTGCCAGCAGCGTACTAGGGGGAGAGGCCTACAATGAGCAGTTCTTC. This codes for CASSVLGGEAYNEQFF.